The clone carrying this T cell receptor beta chain appeared a few times. What it binds is unknown. This sample is drawn from a study of T cells in localized non-small cell lung cancer. Study-level findings and limits: The highest T cell clonality was in uninvolved adjacent lung, above tumor. Greater blood T cell density accompanied longer overall survival. Paired adjacent lung recovered a median about 60 of the top 100 tumor clones. Because researchers sequenced only one region of the tumor, heterogeneity is still possible.

Assay used: immunoSEQ multiplex PCR; TCRdb lists only in-frame clones, some missing. The data show around 83,000 clones, around three quarters seen once. Trimming removed 0 bases at V and 6 bases at J, with 6 bases between. The CDR3 length is 12 residues. Per germline, CDR1 SEHNR and CDR2 FQNEAQ (reference sequence). Material: PBMCs, obtained before any cancer treatment. The chain employs TRBV7-9 and TRBJ2-7; D is perhaps TRBD1 or TRBD2 (5 bases each). The receptor comes from a man aged 35 to 69 with stage II squamous cell lung carcinoma. CDR3 DNA sequence: TGTGCCAGCAGCTTAGCAGGGACCGAGCAGTACTTC. The encoded protein is CASSLAGTEQYF. Together with reference TRBV7-9 and TRBJ2-7, the CDR3 gives the full variable domain: DTGVSQNPRHKITKRGQNVTFRCDPISEHNRLYWYRQTLGQGPEFLTYFQNEAQLEKSRLLSDRFSAERPKGSFSTLEIQRTEQGDSAMYLCASSLAGTEQYFGPGTRLTVT.